This is a list of T cell receptor beta chains from one sample in a study of T cell changes during pregnancy in multiple sclerosis. Clones were sequenced by immunoSEQ multiplex PCR, and TCRdb holds only the in-frame ones, with some missing. The table records 30,000 to 45,000 clones, 93% of them present only once. Material: CD4+ T cells from peripheral blood mononuclear cells, obtained in the first trimester of pregnancy. These receptors were taken from a female donor with multiple sclerosis, enrolled in a pregnancy study. The CDR3 runs from the conserved cysteine through the conserved F or W. A D gene is named only where the DNA matches it firmly. Clone size is shown for a subset of rows, as once, few, many or a class of expanded clone.

TRBD1 TRBJ2-7 TRBV18 once TGTGCCAGCTCACCAGGACAGGCCGACCTCTCCTACGAGCAGTACTTC CASSPGQADLSYEQYF
- TRBJ1-5 TRBV7-9 - TGTGCCAGCAGCAGGGGGGGGGTGAATCCCCAGCCCCAGCATTTT CASSRGGVNPQPQHF
- TRBJ1-3 TRBV6-5 - TGTGCCAGCAGTTACACAGGGACCTCTGGAAACACCATATATTTT CASSYTGTSGNTIYF
TRBD1 TRBJ1-1 TRBV7-9 - TGTGCCAGCAGCTCGACAGGGATGAACACTGAAGCTTTCTTT CASSSTGMNTEAFF
TRBD1 TRBJ2-3 TRBV6-6 - TGTGCCAGCAGTCGAGGGGGCGGCACAGATACGCAGTATTTT CASSRGGGTDTQYF
TRBD1 TRBJ2-7 TRBV6-5 - TGTGCCAGCAGTAAGGACAGGGCCCTCTCCTACGAGCAGTACTTC CASSKDRALSYEQYF
TRBD2 TRBJ2-1 TRBV2 - TGTGCCAGCAGGAAGGGACTAGCGGGGTACAATGAGCAGTTCTTC CASRKGLAGYNEQFF
TRBD2 TRBJ2-1 TRBV7-9 - TGTGCCAGCAGTTCCGCGGGGGGGAGCCGGTCCTACAATGAGCAGTTCTTC CASSSAGGSRSYNEQFF
TRBD1 TRBJ1-1 TRBV9 - TGTGCCAGCAGCGGTCCCAGGGGGGAGTCGGCTTTCTTT CASSGPRGESAFF
- TRBJ2-3 TRBV6-1 - TGTGCCAGCAGTACCCTAGCGGATACGCAGTATTTT CASSTLADTQYF
- TRBJ2-5 TRBV2 - TGTGCCAGCAGTAAAGACGGTCTAGAGACCCAGTACTTC CASSKDGLETQYF
- TRBJ2-7 TRBV19 - TGTGCCAGTAGTATAGATCTCGGGACAATTGTGGAGCAGTACTTC CASSIDLGTIVEQYF
- TRBJ1-5 TRBV27 - TGTGCCAGCAGATATTCCGGGAGTCGGGGCAATCAGCCCCAGCATTTT CASRYSGSRGNQPQHF
TRBD1 TRBJ1-1 TRBV29-1 - TGCAGCGTTGATTATGTTACAGGACAGGGAAAGGCTTTCTTT CSVDYVTGQGKAFF
TRBD2 TRBJ2-1 TRBV19 - TGTGCCAGTAGTATCCCCACTAGCGGGAGGGATGAGCAGTTCTTC CASSIPTSGRDEQFF
- TRBJ2-2 TRBV14 - TGTGCCAGTACCAGGGGTGGAAGTATCGGGGAGCTGTTTTTT CASTRGGSIGELFF
- TRBJ2-5 TRBV7-6 - TGTGCCAGCAGTACAGGATATTTGGGCCAAGAGACCCAGTACTTC CASSTGYLGQETQYF